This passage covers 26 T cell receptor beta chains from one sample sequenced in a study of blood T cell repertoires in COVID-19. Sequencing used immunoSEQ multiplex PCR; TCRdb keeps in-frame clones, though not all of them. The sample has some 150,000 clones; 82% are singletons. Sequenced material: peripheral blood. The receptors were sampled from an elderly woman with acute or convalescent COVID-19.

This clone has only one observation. In nucleotides, the CDR3 is TGTGCCAGCGGATGGGCGAGCACTGAAGCTTTCTTT. It specifies CASGWASTEAFF. This chain joins TRBV6-6 and TRBJ1-1, with no clear D. The CDR3 totals 12 residues. Trimming left V 8 bases short and J 4 bases short, with 11 bases between. CDR1 is MNHNY, CDR2 SVGAGI, per germline (reference sequence).

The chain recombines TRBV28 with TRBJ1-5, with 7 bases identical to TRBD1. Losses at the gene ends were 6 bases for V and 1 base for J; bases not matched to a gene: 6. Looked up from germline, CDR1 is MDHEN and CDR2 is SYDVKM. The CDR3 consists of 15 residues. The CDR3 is CASRRTGRSNQPQHF. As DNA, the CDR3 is TGTGCCAGCAGACGGACAGGTAGGAGCAATCAGCCCCAGCATTTT.

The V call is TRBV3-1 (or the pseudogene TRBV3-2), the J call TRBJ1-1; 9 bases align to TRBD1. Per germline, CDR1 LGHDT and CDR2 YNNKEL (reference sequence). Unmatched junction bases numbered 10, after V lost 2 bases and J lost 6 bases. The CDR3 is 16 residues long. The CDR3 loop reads CASSQNYRGPKAEAFF. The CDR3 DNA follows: TGTGCCAGCAGCCAAAATTACAGGGGGCCCAAGGCTGAAGCTTTCTTT.

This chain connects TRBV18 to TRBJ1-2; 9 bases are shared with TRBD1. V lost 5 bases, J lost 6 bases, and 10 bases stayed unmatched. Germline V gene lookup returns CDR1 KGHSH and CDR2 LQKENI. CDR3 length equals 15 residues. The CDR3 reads CASSEQGASKNGYTF. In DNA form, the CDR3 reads TGTGCCAGCTCAGAACAGGGGGCGAGTAAGAATGGCTACACCTTC.

CDR3 DNA: TGTGCCAGCAGCCAAGATAACCCAGGTGGGGAGACCCAGTACTTC. This codes for CASSQDNPGGETQYF. J is TRBJ2-5 and V is TRBV3-1 (or the pseudogene TRBV3-2); no clear D gene. CDR3 length: 15 residues. The germline gives CDR1 LGHDT, CDR2 YNNKEL (reference sequence). V was pared by 0 bases and J by 5 bases, with 13 bases between.

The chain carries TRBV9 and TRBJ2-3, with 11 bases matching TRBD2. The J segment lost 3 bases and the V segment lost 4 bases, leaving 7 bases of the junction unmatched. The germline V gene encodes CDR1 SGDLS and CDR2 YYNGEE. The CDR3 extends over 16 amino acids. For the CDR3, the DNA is TGTGCCAGCAGCTTCGGGACTAGCGGCCCGACAGATACGCAGTATTTT. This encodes CASSFGTSGPTDTQYF. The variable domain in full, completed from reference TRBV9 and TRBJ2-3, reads DSGVTQTPKHLITATGQRVTLRCSPRSGDLSVYWYQQSLDQGLQFLIQYYNGEERAKGNILERFSAQQFPDLHSELNLSSLELGDSALYFCASSFGTSGPTDTQYFGPGTRLTVL.

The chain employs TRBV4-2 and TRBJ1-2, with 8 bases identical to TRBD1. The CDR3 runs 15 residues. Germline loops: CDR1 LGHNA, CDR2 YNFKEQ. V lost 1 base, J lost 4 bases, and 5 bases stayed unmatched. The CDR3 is CASSQGPGQAYGYTF. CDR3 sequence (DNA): TGTGCCAGCAGCCAAGGACCGGGACAGGCCTATGGCTACACCTTC.

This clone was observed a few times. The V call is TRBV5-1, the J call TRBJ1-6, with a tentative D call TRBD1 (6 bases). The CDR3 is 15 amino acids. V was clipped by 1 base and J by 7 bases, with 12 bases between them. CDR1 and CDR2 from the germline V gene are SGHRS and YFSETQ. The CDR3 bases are TGCGCCAGCAGCTTGAGACAGGCCGACAATTCACCCCTCCACTTT. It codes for CASSLRQADNSPLHF.

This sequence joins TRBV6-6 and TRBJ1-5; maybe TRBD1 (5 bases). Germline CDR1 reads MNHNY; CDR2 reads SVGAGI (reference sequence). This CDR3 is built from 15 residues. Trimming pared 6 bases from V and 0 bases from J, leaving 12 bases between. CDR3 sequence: CASSDRVYSNQPQHF. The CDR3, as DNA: TGTGCCAGCAGCGACAGAGTCTATAGCAATCAGCCCCAGCATTTT.

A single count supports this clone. The CDR3 DNA sequence: TGTGCCAGCAGTTTCGCGTCAGGGGCGAGCACAGATACGCAGTATTTT. It is translated as CASSFASGASTDTQYF. This sequence joins TRBV28 and TRBJ2-3; tentatively, D is TRBD1 (6 bases). V lost 3 bases, J lost 0 bases, and 13 bases lay in between. This CDR3 contains 16 residues. In germline, CDR1 is MDHEN, CDR2 SYDVKM.

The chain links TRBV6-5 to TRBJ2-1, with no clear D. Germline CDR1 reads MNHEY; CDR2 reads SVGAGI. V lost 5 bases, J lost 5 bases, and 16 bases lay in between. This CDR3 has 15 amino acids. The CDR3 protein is CASSPIASVNNEQFF. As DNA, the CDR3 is TGTGCCAGCAGTCCGATCGCGAGCGTCAACAATGAGCAGTTCTTC.

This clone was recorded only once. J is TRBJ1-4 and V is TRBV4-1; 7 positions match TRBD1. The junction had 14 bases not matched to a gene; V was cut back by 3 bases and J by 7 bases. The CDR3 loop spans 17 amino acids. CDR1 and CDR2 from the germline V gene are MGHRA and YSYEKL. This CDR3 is CASSQDPLTGSSEKLFF. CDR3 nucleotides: TGCGCCAGCAGCCAGGATCCTCTGACAGGGTCGAGTGAAAAACTGTTTTTT.

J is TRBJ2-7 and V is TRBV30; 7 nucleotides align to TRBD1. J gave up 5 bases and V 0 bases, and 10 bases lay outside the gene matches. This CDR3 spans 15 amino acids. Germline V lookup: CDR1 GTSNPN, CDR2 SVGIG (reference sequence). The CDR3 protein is CAWSVIRDSSNEQYF. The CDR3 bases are TGTGCCTGGAGTGTTATAAGGGACAGCAGTAACGAGCAGTACTTC.

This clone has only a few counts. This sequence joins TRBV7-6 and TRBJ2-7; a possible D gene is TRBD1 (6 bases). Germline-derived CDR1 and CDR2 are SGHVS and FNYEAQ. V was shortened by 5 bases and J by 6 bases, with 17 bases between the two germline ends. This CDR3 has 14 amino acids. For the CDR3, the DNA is TGTGCCAGCAGCCTAAATACTGGCAGGGGCGAGCAGTACTTC. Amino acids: CASSLNTGRGEQYF.

The CDR3 DNA is TGTGCCAGCTCACCACGACAGGGGACCGGGGAGCTGTTTTTT. Translating gives CASSPRQGTGELFF. This rearrangement joins TRBV18 to TRBJ2-2; 8 bases map to TRBD1. The germline V gene encodes CDR1 KGHSH and CDR2 LQKENI. The V segment lost 1 base and the J segment 5 bases; nucleotides outside the gene matches: 0. The CDR3 covers 14 residues.

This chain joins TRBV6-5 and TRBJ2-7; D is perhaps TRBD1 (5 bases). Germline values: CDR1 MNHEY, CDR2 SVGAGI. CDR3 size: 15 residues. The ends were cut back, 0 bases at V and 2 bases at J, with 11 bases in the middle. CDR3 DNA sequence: TGTGCCAGCAGTTACTCGGCAGGGCCTGCCTACGAGCAGTACTTC. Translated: CASSYSAGPAYEQYF.

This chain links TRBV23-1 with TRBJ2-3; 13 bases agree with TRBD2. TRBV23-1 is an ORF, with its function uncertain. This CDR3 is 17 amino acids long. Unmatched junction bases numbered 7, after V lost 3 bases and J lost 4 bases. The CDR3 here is CASSQVGLAGFADTQYF. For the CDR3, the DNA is TGCGCCAGCAGTCAGGTGGGACTAGCGGGGTTTGCAGATACGCAGTATTTT.

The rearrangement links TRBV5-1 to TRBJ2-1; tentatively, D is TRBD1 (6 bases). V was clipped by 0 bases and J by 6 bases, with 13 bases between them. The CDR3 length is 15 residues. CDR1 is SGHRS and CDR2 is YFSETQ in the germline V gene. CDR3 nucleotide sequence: TGCGCCAGCAGCTTGGCCAATCAGGGGTCCAATGAGCAGTTCTTC. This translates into CASSLANQGSNEQFF.

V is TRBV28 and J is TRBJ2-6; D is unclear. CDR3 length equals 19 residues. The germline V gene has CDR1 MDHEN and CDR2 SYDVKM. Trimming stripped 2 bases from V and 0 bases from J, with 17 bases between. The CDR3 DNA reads TGTGCCAGCAGTTTAGTTTTTTTACGACAAACCTCTGGGGCCAACGTCCTGACTTTC. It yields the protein CASSLVFLRQTSGANVLTF.

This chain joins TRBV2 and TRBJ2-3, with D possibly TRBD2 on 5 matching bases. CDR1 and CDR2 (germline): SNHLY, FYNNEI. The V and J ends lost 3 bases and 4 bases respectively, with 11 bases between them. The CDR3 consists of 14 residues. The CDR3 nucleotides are TGTGCCAGCAGTGATCTCCTAGCCTCAGATACGCAGTATTTT. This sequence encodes CASSDLLASDTQYF.

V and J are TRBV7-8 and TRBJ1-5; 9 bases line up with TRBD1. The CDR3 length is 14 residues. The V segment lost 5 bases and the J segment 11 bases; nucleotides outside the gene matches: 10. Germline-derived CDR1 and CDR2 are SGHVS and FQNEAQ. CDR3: CASSPPGQGVTQHF. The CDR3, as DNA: TGTGCCAGCAGCCCCCCGGGACAGGGAGTAACCCAGCATTTT. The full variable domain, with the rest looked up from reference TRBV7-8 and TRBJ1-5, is GAGVSQSPRYKVAKRGQDVALRCDPISGHVSLFWYQQALGQGPEFLTYFQNEAQLDKSGLPSDRFFAERPEGSVSTLKIQRTQQEDSAVYLCASSPPGQGVTQHFGDGTRLSIL.

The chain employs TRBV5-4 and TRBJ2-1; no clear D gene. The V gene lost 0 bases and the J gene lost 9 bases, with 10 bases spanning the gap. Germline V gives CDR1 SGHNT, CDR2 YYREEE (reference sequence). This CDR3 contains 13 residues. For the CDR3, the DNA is TGTGCCAGCAGCTTGGGCAGGTCTGGTGAGCAGTTCTTC. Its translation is CASSLGRSGEQFF.

CDR3 region: CASSQVAGHYSNQPQHF. As DNA, the CDR3 is TGCGCCAGCAGCCAAGTCGCAGGACACTATAGCAATCAGCCCCAGCATTTT. V and J are TRBV4-1 and TRBJ1-5; tentative D call: TRBD1 (5 bases). Germline V gives CDR1 MGHRA, CDR2 YSYEKL. This CDR3 has 17 amino acids. V lost 1 base and J lost 0, with 13 bases in between.

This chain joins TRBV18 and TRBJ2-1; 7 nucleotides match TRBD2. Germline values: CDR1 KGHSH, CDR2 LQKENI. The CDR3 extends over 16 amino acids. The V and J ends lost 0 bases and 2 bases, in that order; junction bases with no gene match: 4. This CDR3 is CASSPPEGGTYNEQFF. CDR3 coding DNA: TGTGCCAGCTCACCACCCGAGGGAGGGACCTACAATGAGCAGTTCTTC.

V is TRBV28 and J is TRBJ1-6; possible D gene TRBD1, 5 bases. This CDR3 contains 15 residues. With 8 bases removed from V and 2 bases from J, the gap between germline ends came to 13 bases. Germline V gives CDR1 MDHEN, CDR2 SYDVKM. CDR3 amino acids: CASVSETAYNSPLHF. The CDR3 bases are TGTGCCAGCGTCTCCGAGACAGCCTATAATTCACCCCTCCACTTT. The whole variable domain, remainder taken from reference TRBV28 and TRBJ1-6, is DVKVTQSSRYLVKRTGEKVFLECVQDMDHENMFWYRQDPGLGLRLIYFSYDVKMKEKGDIPEGYSVSREKKERFSLILESASTNQTSMYLCASVSETAYNSPLHFGNGTRLTVT.

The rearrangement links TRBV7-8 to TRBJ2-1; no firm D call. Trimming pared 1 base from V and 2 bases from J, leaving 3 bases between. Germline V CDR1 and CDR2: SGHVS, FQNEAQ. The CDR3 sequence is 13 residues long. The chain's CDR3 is CASSLGPYNEQFF. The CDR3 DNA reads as TGTGCCAGCAGCTTAGGGCCCTACAATGAGCAGTTCTTC.